This TCR beta chain was captured in a study of OX40 agonist ivuxolimab in advanced cancers. Study-level background: The patients received ivuxolimab by intravenous route every 2 weeks at 0.01 to 10 mg/kg. Age averaged roughly 60 years (range 23 to 79), and less than 85% were male.

Some clones are missing from TCRdb's copy, which holds only in-frame ones; the method was immunoSEQ multiplex PCR. The profile shows about 67,000 clones, over 75% of them singletons. Study outcomes and limitations: Some patients without response likewise showed low normalized clonal expansion. Near-lowest levels of clonal expansion characterized partial responders at 0.1-3.0 mg/kg.

In the case of this clone: Its antigen is not known. At the DNA level, this CDR3 is encoded by other sequences in the same sample as well.

The sample here was CD4+ or CD8+ T cells sorted from blood, taken in a trial of the OX40 agonist ivuxolimab. The TCR sequence derives from an adult with an advanced solid tumor such as melanoma, head and neck, liver or kidney cancer.

The CDR3 nucleotides read TGTGCCAGCAGTCCTGCCGGGACAGGTGATGAAAAACTGTTTTTT. Protein product: CASSPAGTGDEKLFF. The genes are TRBV28 and TRBJ1-4; 8 bases align to TRBD1. In germline, CDR1 is MDHEN, CDR2 SYDVKM. The V segment lost 5 bases and the J segment 6 bases; nucleotides outside the gene matches: 8. The CDR3 spans 15 residues.